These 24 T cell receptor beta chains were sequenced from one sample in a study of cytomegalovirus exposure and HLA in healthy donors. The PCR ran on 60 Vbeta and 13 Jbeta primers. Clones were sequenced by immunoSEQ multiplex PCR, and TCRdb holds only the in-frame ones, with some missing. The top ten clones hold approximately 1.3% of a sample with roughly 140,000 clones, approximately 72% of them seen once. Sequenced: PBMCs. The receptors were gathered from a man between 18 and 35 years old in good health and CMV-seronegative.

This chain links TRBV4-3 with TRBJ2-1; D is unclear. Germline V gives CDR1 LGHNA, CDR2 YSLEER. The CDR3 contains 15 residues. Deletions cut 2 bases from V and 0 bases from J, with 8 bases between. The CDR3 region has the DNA TGCGCCAGCAGCCAAATGGGCCCCTCCTACAATGAGCAGTTCTTC. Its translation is CASSQMGPSYNEQFF.

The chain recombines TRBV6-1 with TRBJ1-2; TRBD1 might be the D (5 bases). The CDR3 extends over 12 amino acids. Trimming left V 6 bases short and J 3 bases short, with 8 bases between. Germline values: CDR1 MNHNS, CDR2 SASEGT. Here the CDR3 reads CASSAGYYGYTF. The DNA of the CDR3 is TGTGCCAGCAGCGCAGGGTACTATGGCTACACCTTC.

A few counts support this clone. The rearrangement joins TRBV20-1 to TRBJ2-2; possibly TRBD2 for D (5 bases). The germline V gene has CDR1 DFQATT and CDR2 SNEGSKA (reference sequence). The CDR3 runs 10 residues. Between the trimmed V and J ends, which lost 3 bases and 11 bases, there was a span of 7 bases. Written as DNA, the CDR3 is TGCAGTGCTAGGAGGGAAGAGCTGTTTTTT. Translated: CSARREELFF.

Written as DNA, the CDR3 is TGTGCCAGCACCCCGACTAGCGGGAGGGCCATCGCCGGGGAGCTGTTTTTT. As protein: CASTPTSGRAIAGELFF. V gene TRBV27 combines with J gene TRBJ2-2, with 14 bases that match TRBD2. This CDR3 comprises 17 residues. CDR1 is MNHEY, CDR2 SMNVEV, per germline (reference sequence). V gave up 7 bases and J gave up 6 bases; unmatched junction bases: 10.

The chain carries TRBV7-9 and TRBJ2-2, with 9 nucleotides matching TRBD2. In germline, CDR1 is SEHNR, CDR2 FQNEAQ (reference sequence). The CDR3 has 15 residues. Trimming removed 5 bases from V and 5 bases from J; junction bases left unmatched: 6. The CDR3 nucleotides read TGTGCCAGCAGCCCTAAGACTAGCGGTACCGGGGAGCTGTTTTTT. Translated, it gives CASSPKTSGTGELFF.

The chain's CDR3 is CASSLGRDRGRTEAFF. DNA for the CDR3: TGTGCCAGCAGCTTAGGTAGGGACAGGGGAAGAACTGAAGCTTTCTTT. The rearrangement links TRBV7-9 to TRBJ1-1, with 10 bases aligning to TRBD1. This CDR3 comprises 16 residues. V trimming: 1 base; J trimming: 5 bases; junction bases outside the gene matches: 7. CDR1 SEHNR and CDR2 FQNEAQ come from the germline V gene (reference sequence).

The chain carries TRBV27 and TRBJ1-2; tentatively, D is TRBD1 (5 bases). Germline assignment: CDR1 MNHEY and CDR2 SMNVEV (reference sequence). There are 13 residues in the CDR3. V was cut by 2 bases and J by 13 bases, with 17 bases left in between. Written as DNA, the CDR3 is TGTGCCAGCAGTTTAGGGCGGGACCGTCCTTGCACCTTC. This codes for CASSLGRDRPCTF.

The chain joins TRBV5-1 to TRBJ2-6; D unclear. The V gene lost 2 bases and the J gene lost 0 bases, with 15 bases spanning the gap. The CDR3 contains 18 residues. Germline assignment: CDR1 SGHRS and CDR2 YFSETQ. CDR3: CASSLKVFQASGANVLTF. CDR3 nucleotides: TGCGCCAGCAGCTTAAAAGTGTTTCAGGCCTCTGGGGCCAACGTCCTGACTTTC.

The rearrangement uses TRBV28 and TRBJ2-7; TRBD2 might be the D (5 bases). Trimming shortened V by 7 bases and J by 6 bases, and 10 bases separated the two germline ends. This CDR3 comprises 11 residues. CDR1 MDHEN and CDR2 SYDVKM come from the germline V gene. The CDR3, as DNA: TGTGCCAGCATCCTTCGGGGCGAGCAGTACTTC. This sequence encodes CASILRGEQYF.

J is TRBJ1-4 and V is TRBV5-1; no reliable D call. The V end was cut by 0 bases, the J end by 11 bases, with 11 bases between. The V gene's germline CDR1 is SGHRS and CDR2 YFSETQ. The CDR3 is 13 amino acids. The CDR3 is CASSLAGEVKLFF. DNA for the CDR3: TGCGCCAGCAGCTTGGCGGGAGAGGTGAAACTGTTTTTT.

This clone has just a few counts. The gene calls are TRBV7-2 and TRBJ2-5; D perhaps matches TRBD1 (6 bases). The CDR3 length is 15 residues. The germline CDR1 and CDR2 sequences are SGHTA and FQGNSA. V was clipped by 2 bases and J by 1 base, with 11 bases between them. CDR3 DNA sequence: TGTGCCAGCAGCTTACCGATAGGGGGCCAAGAGACCCAGTACTTC. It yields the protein CASSLPIGGQETQYF. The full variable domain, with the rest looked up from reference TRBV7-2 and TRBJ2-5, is GAGVSQSPSNKVTEKGKDVELRCDPISGHTALYWYRQSLGQGLEFLIYFQGNSAPDKSGLPSDRFSAERTGGSVSTLTIQRTQQEDSAVYLCASSLPIGGQETQYFGPGTRLLVL.

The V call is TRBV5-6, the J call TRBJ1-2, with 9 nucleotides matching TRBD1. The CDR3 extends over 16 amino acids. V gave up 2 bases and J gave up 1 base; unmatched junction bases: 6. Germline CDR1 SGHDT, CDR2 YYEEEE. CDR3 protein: CASSFGQGWDNYGYTF. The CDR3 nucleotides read TGTGCCAGCAGCTTCGGACAGGGGTGGGATAACTATGGCTACACCTTC.

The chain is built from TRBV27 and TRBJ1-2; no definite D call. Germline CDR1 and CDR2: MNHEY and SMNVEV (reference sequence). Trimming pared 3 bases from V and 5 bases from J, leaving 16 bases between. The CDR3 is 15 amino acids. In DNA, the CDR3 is TGTGCCAGCAGTTTCCGGAGGAAAGGGCCTTATGGCTACACCTTC. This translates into CASSFRRKGPYGYTF.

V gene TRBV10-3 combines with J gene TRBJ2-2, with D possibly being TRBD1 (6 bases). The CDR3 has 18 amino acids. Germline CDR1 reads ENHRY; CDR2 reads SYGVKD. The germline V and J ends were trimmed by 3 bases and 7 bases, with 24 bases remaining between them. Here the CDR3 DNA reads TGTGCCATCAGTGATACTGTTCAGGGGAAAAGGGATCACGGGGAGCTGTTTTTT. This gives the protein CAISDTVQGKRDHGELFF.

The DNA for the CDR3 is TGTGCCAGCAGCTTCATTGCTAGCGGGAGGTACAATGAGCAGTTCTTC. It specifies CASSFIASGRYNEQFF. The V and J genes are TRBV5-4 and TRBJ2-1; 11 bases agree with TRBD2. The V and J ends lost 2 bases and 4 bases, in that order; junction bases with no gene match: 5. The CDR3 loop spans 16 amino acids. In germline, CDR1 is SGHNT, CDR2 YYREEE (reference sequence).

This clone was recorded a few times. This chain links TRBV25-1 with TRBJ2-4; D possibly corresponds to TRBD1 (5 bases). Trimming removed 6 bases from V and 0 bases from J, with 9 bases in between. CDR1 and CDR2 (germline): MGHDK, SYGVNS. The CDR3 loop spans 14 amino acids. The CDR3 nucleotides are TGTGCCAGCAGCCCGACAGTAGCCAAAAACATTCAGTACTTC. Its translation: CASSPTVAKNIQYF.

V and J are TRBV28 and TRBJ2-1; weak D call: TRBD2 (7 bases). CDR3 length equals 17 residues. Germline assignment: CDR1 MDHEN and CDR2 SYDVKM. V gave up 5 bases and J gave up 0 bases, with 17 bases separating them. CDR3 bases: TGTGCCAGCAGTCCGCTTGGGGGGGGCTTCTCCTACAATGAGCAGTTCTTC. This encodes CASSPLGGGFSYNEQFF.

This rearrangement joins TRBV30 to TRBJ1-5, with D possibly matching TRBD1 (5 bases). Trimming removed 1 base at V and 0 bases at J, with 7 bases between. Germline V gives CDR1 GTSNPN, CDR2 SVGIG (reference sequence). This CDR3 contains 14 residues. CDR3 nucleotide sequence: TGTGCCTGGAGTGCAGGGTATAGCAATCAGCCCCAGCATTTT. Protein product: CAWSAGYSNQPQHF.

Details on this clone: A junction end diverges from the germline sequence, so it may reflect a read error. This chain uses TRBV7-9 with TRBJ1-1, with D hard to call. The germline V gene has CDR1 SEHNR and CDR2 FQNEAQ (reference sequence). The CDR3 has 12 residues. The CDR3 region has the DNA TGTTCCAGCAGCCCCCCTTACACTGAAGCTTTCTTT. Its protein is CSSSPPYTEAFF.

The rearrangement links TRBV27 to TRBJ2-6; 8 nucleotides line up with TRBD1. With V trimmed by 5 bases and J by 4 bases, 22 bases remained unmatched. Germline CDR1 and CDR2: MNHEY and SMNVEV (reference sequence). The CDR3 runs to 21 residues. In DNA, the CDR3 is TGTGCCAGCAGTCCAAAGCCCCGATCATGGACAGGGTCTAAGGGGGCCAACGTCCTGACTTTC. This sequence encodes CASSPKPRSWTGSKGANVLTF.

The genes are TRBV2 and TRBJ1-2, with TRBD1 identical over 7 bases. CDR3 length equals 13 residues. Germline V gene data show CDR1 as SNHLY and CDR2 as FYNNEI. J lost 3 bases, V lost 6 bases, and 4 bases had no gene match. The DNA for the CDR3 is TGTGCCAGCAGGATCGGGACAGACTATGGCTACACCTTC. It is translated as CASRIGTDYGYTF.

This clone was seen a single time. CDR3 DNA sequence: TGTGCCAGCAGCCCCAACGGCTACGAGCAGTACTTC. Protein: CASSPNGYEQYF. The chain carries TRBV5-4 and TRBJ2-7; D is undetermined. There are 12 residues in the CDR3. The germline V gene encodes CDR1 SGHNT and CDR2 YYREEE (reference sequence). Deletions cut 4 bases from V and 3 bases from J, with 8 bases between.

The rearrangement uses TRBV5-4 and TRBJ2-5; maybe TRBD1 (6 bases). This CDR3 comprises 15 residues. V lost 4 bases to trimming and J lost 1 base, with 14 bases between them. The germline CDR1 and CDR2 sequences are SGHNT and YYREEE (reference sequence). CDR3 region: CASSPKTGLQETQYF. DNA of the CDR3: TGTGCCAGCAGCCCCAAGACAGGTCTCCAAGAGACCCAGTACTTC.

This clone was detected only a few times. CDR3 loop: CASRPADSHNEQFF. DNA for the CDR3: TGTGCCAGCAGACCAGCTGACTCACACAATGAGCAGTTCTTC. This chain connects TRBV7-9 to TRBJ2-1, with D uncertain. V was trimmed by 6 bases and J by 5 bases, leaving 14 bases between them. The CDR3 covers 14 residues. The germline gives CDR1 SEHNR, CDR2 FQNEAQ (reference sequence).